These 26 T cell receptor beta chains were all obtained from the same sample, sequenced in a study of beta chain features in type 1 diabetes. General study findings and limits: Type 1 diabetes patients had TCRB CDR3s that were shorter (moderately but significantly so) in all four CD4+ subsets.

cDNA synthesis used the whole RNA isolate, giving expressed TCRB sequences. The repertoire was sequenced with immunoSEQ multiplex PCR; TCRdb's copy has only in-frame clones and lacks some. The sample shows hundreds of thousands of clones, 11% to 15% of them seen only once. Antigens of these TCRs are unknown. Specimen: naive CD4+ T cells from blood. The receptors stem from a man younger than 35 with type 1 diabetes.

The rearrangement uses TRBV5-6 and TRBJ2-3; a possible D gene is TRBD2 (5 bases). The CDR3 sequence is 17 residues long. Germline V gene data show CDR1 as SGHDT and CDR2 as YYEEEE. Trimming left V 6 bases short and J 0 bases short, with 20 bases between. CDR3 DNA sequence: TGTGCCAGCAACCTTCACGGGATATATTCCAGCACAGATACGCAGTATTTT. The encoded protein is CASNLHGIYSSTDTQYF.

This clone was detected only a few times. V is TRBV4-2 and J is TRBJ1-2; D is undetermined. Germline CDR1 LGHNA, CDR2 YNFKEQ. V lost 0 bases, J lost 7 bases, and 12 bases lay in between. The CDR3 is made up of 14 amino acids. The CDR3 DNA sequence: TGTGCCAGCAGCCAAGAGCGACTTGGCGGTGGCTACACCTTC. Translating it yields CASSQERLGGGYTF.

This clone was observed a handful of times. The V call is TRBV7-2, the J call TRBJ1-2; D not resolved. Trimming pared 0 bases from V and 0 bases from J, leaving 2 bases between. Germline V gene data show CDR1 as SGHTA and CDR2 as FQGNSA. This CDR3 is 13 amino acids long. CDR3 amino acids: CASSLAANYGYTF. CDR3 nucleotide sequence: TGTGCCAGCAGCTTAGCGGCTAACTATGGCTACACCTTC.

This clone was found a few times. This sequence joins TRBV2 and TRBJ1-1; possible D gene TRBD1, 6 bases. Germline lookup yields CDR1 SNHLY and CDR2 FYNNEI. Between the trimmed V and J ends, which lost 8 bases and 2 bases, there was a span of 12 bases. The CDR3 runs 13 residues. The CDR3 coding sequence is TGTGCCAGCGCCCCGGGACAAAACACTGAAGCTTTCTTT. Its protein is CASAPGQNTEAFF.

The chain recombines TRBV19 with TRBJ2-6, with a weak D call TRBD1 (5 bases). Germline V gene lookup returns CDR1 LNHDA and CDR2 SQIVND (reference sequence). The CDR3 extends over 16 amino acids. V was pared by 3 bases and J by 1 base, with 10 bases between. CDR3: CASSMAPGSGANVLTF. Written as DNA, the CDR3 is TGTGCCAGTAGTATGGCTCCAGGGTCTGGGGCCAACGTCCTGACTTTC.

The count of this clone is one. This rearrangement joins TRBV7-3 to TRBJ2-5, with D maybe TRBD1 (5 bases). The germline V and J ends were trimmed by 4 bases and 1 base, with 13 bases remaining between them. Germline CDR1 and CDR2: SGHTA and FQGTGA. This CDR3 comprises 15 residues. The DNA for the CDR3 is TGTGCCAGCAGCTCAGGAACAGGCCTCCAAGAGACCCAGTACTTC. Translating gives CASSSGTGLQETQYF.

The chain is built from TRBV7-9 and TRBJ2-7; TRBD2 matches 13 bases. CDR3 size: 17 residues. The V gene's germline CDR1 is SEHNR and CDR2 FQNEAQ (reference sequence). The junction had 10 bases not matched to a gene; V was cut back by 2 bases and J by 6 bases. The CDR3 coding sequence is TGTGCCAGCAGCTTACCCTGGACTAGCGGGAGCCCTTTCGAGCAGTACTTC. Translated, it gives CASSLPWTSGSPFEQYF.

Only a few counts were recorded for this clone. The gene calls are TRBV28 and TRBJ2-3; D gene uncertain. This CDR3 spans 17 amino acids. CDR1 is MDHEN, CDR2 SYDVKM, per germline. Trimming left V 5 bases short and J 1 base short, with 19 bases between. CDR3 residues: CASSAPRLGSGTDTQYF. CDR3 bases: TGTGCCAGCAGTGCACCCCGTTTAGGGTCCGGCACAGATACGCAGTATTTT.

The CDR3 DNA reads TGTGCCAGCAGCCCCCCCCGGGTCCGCTATAATTCACCCCTCCACTTT. Residues: CASSPPRVRYNSPLHF. The chain couples TRBV21-1 to TRBJ1-6. TRBV21-1 is a documented pseudogene. CDR3 length equals 16 residues.

This clone came up a few times. The genes are TRBV5-1 and TRBJ2-5, with D possibly TRBD2 on 5 matching bases. The V and J ends lost 4 bases and 1 base respectively, with 8 bases between them. Germline CDR1 is SGHRS and CDR2 is YFSETQ. The length of the CDR3 is 13 residues. The CDR3 region has the DNA TGCGCCAGCAGCCGGACTCCCCAAGAGACCCAGTACTTC. As protein: CASSRTPQETQYF.

The J gene is TRBJ2-6, the V gene TRBV15; the D gene is possibly TRBD2 (6 bases). Trimming took 2 bases from V and 0 from J, leaving 14 bases between them. The CDR3 totals 18 residues. Germline CDR1 is LNHNV and CDR2 is YYDKDF (reference sequence). In DNA form, the CDR3 reads TGTGCCACCAGCAGACCGGGACTCCAGAGCTCTGGGGCCAACGTCCTGACTTTC. Translated, it gives CATSRPGLQSSGANVLTF.

This clone was seen more than once but under ten times. Other DNA sequences in the sample encode the same CDR3. This chain joins TRBV9 and TRBJ2-5; D unclear. CDR1 is SGDLS and CDR2 is YYNGEE in the germline V gene. V was cut by 3 bases and J by 7 bases, with 7 bases left in between. There are 11 residues in the CDR3. The CDR3 nucleotides read TGTGCCAGCAGCGCCGGCGGGACCCAGTACTTC. Amino acids: CASSAGGTQYF.

Only a few counts were recorded for this clone. This chain joins TRBV2 and TRBJ2-7, with D tentatively TRBD1 (5 bases). CDR1 and CDR2 (germline): SNHLY, FYNNEI. The CDR3 is 13 amino acids. Trimming pared 4 bases from V and 3 bases from J, leaving 10 bases between. CDR3 nucleotides: TGTGCCAGCAGTGGGGGCTGGGGCTACGAGCAGTACTTC. Amino acid sequence: CASSGGWGYEQYF.

This rearrangement joins TRBV5-6 to TRBJ2-2; D is possibly TRBD2 (5 bases). Trimming pared 3 bases from V and 1 base from J, leaving 10 bases between. CDR1 and CDR2 from the germline V gene are SGHDT and YYEEEE. The CDR3 totals 15 residues. Here the CDR3 reads CASSSLGGNTGELFF. In DNA, the CDR3 is TGTGCCAGCAGCTCACTTGGAGGGAACACCGGGGAGCTGTTTTTT.

The genes are TRBV28 and TRBJ1-2; D call uncertain. The length of the CDR3 is 13 residues. Germline CDR1 and CDR2: MDHEN and SYDVKM. V shed 6 bases and J shed 6 bases, with 14 bases lying between them. The CDR3 spells CASSSGGMDGYTF. DNA for the CDR3: TGTGCCAGCAGCTCAGGAGGAATGGATGGCTACACCTTC.

In this sample, this clone turned up a few times. The chain joins TRBV15 to TRBJ2-3, with a weak D call TRBD2 (6 bases). Germline V CDR1 and CDR2: LNHNV, YYDKDF (reference sequence). The CDR3 contains 17 residues. Trimming shortened V by 0 bases and J by 2 bases, and 15 bases separated the two germline ends. DNA of the CDR3: TGTGCCACCAGCAGAGATCCAACTAGCTGGGTCACAGATACGCAGTATTTT. This encodes CATSRDPTSWVTDTQYF.

This clone was counted a few times. The rearrangement joins TRBV18 to TRBJ1-5, with D uncertain. The CDR3 consists of 16 residues. The germline CDR1 and CDR2 sequences are KGHSH and LQKENI. V was cut by 2 bases and J by 0 bases, with 11 bases left in between. This CDR3 reads CASSPSAGNSNQPQHF. CDR3 DNA: TGTGCCAGCTCACCATCGGCAGGCAATAGCAATCAGCCCCAGCATTTT.

The chain combines TRBV14 with TRBJ1-5; unclear D gene. Trimming removed 3 bases at V and 0 bases at J, with 15 bases between. This CDR3 comprises 17 residues. Germline CDR1 reads SGHDN; CDR2 reads FVKESK. For the CDR3, the DNA is TGTGCCAGCAGCCATGGAACCGTCGATTTTAGCAATCAGCCCCAGCATTTT. It codes for CASSHGTVDFSNQPQHF.

This clone was counted a single time. The chain links TRBV5-1 to TRBJ2-1; 13 nucleotides match TRBD2. The CDR3 length is 19 residues. Germline V gives CDR1 SGHRS, CDR2 YFSETQ. V shed 4 bases, J shed 2 bases, and the junction held 12 bases outside the gene matches. The CDR3 sequence is CASSGRGTSGRVPYNEQFF. In nucleotides, the CDR3 is TGCGCCAGCAGCGGGCGGGGAACTAGCGGGAGGGTCCCCTACAATGAGCAGTTCTTC.

This clone has more than one count but fewer than ten. The chain carries TRBV4-1 and TRBJ1-5; 10 bases are a match to TRBD1. The CDR3 has 15 residues. The V and J ends lost 4 bases and 6 bases, in that order; junction bases with no gene match: 6. The germline CDR1 and CDR2 sequences are MGHRA and YSYEKL. The CDR3 nucleotides read TGCGCCAGCAGCCGAGGGGACAGGGGAGCTCAGCCCCAGCATTTT. Its protein is CASSRGDRGAQPQHF.

The genes are TRBV7-9 and TRBJ1-3, with 9 nucleotides matching TRBD1. CDR3 length: 16 amino acids. CDR1 and CDR2 from the germline V gene are SEHNR and FQNEAQ (reference sequence). With 7 bases clipped from V and 8 bases from J, the junction kept 15 bases outside the gene matches. The CDR3 is CASTTQGQGMYDTIYF. CDR3 DNA sequence: TGTGCCAGCACAACCCAGGGACAGGGAATGTACGACACCATATATTTT.

This chain connects TRBV27 to TRBJ2-1; D gene unclear. Per the germline V gene, CDR1 is MNHEY and CDR2 is SMNVEV (reference sequence). This CDR3 is 16 amino acids long. Trimming stripped 6 bases from V and 0 bases from J, with 15 bases between. The CDR3 region is CASRSLTPSSYNEQFF. DNA for the CDR3: TGTGCCAGCAGATCCCTTACCCCGAGCTCCTACAATGAGCAGTTCTTC.

The chain uses TRBV7-9 and TRBJ2-7, with 7 bases that match TRBD2. Germline lookup yields CDR1 SEHNR and CDR2 FQNEAQ (reference sequence). This CDR3 region has 14 residues. The V gene end was trimmed by 3 bases and the J gene end by 7 bases; junction bases not matched to a gene: 9. CDR3 DNA: TGTGCCAGCAGCTTGATGGCGGGAGCTAGTGAGCAGTACTTC. This encodes CASSLMAGASEQYF. The variable domain in full, with the rest retrieved from reference TRBV7-9 and TRBJ2-7, is DTGVSQNPRHKITKRGQNVTFRCDPISEHNRLYWYRQTLGQGPEFLTYFQNEAQLEKSRLLSDRFSAERPKGSFSTLEIQRTEQGDSAMYLCASSLMAGASEQYFGPGTRLTVT.

This chain connects TRBV18 to TRBJ2-7, with 9 bases matching TRBD1. The CDR3 is 14 residues long. V lost 5 bases, J lost 3 bases, and 5 bases stayed unmatched. Germline V gene lookup returns CDR1 KGHSH and CDR2 LQKENI. The CDR3 coding sequence is TGTGCCAGCTCAGGGACAGGGCCGGGCTACGAGCAGTACTTC. This sequence encodes CASSGTGPGYEQYF.

Of note for this clone: Other DNA sequences in the sample encode the same CDR3. This chain joins TRBV7-9 and TRBJ1-2; D not certain. The length of the CDR3 is 12 residues. The germline V gene has CDR1 SEHNR and CDR2 FQNEAQ (reference sequence). V shed 5 bases and J shed 4 bases, with 8 bases lying between them. The CDR3 is CASSLGTYGYTF. The CDR3 DNA follows: TGTGCCAGCAGCCTAGGAACCTATGGCTACACCTTC.

The rearrangement joins TRBV4-2 to TRBJ2-7, with unresolved D. Trimming cost V 0 bases and J 3 bases, with 12 bases left between them. The germline CDR1 and CDR2 sequences are LGHNA and YNFKEQ. The CDR3 runs to 15 residues. CDR3 sequence (DNA): TGTGCCAGCAGCCAAGATGCGGTAGGATACTACGAGCAGTACTTC. Its protein is CASSQDAVGYYEQYF.